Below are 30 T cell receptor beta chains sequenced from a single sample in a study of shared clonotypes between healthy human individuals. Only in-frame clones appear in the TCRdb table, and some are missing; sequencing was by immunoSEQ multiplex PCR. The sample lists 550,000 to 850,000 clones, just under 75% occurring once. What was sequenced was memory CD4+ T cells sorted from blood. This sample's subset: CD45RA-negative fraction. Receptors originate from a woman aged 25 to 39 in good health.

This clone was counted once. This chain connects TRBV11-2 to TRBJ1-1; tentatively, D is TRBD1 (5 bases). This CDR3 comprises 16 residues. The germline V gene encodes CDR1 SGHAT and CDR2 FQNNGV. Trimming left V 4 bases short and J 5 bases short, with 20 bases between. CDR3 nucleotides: TGTGCCAGCAGCTCCCCCTTTGTGGGTTGGGGGACTGAAGCTTTCTTT. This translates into CASSSPFVGWGTEAFF.

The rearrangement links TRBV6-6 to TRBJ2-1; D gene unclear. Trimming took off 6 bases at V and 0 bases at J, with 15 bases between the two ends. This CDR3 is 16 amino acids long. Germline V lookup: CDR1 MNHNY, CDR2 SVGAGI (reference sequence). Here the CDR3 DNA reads TGTGCCAGCAGCCGCCTAGAGTCGTTCTCCTACAATGAGCAGTTCTTC. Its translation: CASSRLESFSYNEQFF.

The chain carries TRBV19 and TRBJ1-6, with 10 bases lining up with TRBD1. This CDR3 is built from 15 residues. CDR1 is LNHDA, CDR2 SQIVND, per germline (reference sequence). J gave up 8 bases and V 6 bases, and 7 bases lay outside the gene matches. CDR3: CASSRDRGFYSPLHF. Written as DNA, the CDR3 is TGTGCCAGTAGCCGGGACAGGGGATTTTATTCACCCCTCCACTTT.

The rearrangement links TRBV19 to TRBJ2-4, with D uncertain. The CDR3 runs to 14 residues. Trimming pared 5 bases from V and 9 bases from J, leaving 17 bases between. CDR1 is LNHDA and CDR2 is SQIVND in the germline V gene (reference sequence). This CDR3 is CASSALEGVGIQYF. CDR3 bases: TGTGCCAGTAGTGCATTAGAAGGCGTGGGCATTCAGTACTTC.

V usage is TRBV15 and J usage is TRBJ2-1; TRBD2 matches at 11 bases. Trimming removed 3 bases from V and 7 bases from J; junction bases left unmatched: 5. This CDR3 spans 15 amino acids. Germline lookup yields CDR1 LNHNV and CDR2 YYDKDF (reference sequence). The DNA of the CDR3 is TGTGCCACCAGCAGTAGGGGGACTAGCGGTAATGAGCAGTTCTTC. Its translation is CATSSRGTSGNEQFF.

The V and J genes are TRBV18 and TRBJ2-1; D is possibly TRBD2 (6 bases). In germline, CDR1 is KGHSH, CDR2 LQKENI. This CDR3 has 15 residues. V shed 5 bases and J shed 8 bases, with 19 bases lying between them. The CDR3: CASSTRLALGDEQFF. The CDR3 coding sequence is TGTGCCAGCTCAACCAGGCTAGCGTTGGGGGATGAGCAGTTCTTC.

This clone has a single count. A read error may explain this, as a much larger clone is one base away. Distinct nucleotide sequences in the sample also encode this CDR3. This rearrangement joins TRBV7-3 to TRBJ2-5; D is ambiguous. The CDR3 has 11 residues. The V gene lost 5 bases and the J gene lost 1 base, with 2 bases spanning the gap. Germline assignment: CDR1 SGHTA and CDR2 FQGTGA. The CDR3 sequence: CASSLQETQYF. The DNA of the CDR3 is TGTGCCAGCAGCCTCCAAGAGACCCAGTACTTC.

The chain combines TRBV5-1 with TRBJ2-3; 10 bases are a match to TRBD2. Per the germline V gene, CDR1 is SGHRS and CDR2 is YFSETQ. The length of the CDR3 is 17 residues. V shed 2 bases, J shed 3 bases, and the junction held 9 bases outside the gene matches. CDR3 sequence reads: CASSFSSGRRRTDTQYF. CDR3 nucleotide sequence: TGCGCCAGCAGCTTTTCTAGCGGGAGACGTAGAACAGATACGCAGTATTTT.

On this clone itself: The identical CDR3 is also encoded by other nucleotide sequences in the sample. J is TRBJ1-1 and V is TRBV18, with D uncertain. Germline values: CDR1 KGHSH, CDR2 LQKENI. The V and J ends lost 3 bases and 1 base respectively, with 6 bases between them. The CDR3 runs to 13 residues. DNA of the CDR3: TGTGCCAGCTCACCCAACGGGAACACTGAAGCTTTCTTT. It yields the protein CASSPNGNTEAFF. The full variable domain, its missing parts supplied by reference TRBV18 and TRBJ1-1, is NAGVMQNPRHLVRRRGQEARLRCSPMKGHSHVYWYRQLPEEGLKFMVYLQKENIIDESGMPKERFSAEFPKEGPSILRIQQVVRGDSAAYFCASSPNGNTEAFFGQGTRLTVV.

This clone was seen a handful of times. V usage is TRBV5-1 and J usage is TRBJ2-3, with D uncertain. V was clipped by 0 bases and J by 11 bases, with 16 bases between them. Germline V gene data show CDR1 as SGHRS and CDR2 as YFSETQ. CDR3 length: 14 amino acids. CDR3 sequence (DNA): TGCGCCAGCAGCTTGGAACATTTAGCCCCCCAGCAGTATTTT. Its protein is CASSLEHLAPQQYF.

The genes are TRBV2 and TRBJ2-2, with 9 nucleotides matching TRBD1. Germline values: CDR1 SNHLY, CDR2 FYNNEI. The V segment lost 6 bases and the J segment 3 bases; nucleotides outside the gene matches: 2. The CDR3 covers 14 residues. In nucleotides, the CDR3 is TGTGCCAGCAGGGACAGGGGTTACACCGGGGAGCTGTTTTTT. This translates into CASRDRGYTGELFF.

The CDR3 loop reads CASSRPGLAGGREQYF. In nucleotides, the CDR3 is TGCGCCAGCAGCCGTCCGGGACTAGCGGGAGGGAGGGAGCAGTACTTC. V gene TRBV4-1 combines with J gene TRBJ2-7; 16 nucleotides agree with TRBD2. The length of the CDR3 is 16 residues. Germline CDR1 reads MGHRA; CDR2 reads YSYEKL. The V and J ends lost 4 bases and 7 bases, in that order; junction bases with no gene match: 7.

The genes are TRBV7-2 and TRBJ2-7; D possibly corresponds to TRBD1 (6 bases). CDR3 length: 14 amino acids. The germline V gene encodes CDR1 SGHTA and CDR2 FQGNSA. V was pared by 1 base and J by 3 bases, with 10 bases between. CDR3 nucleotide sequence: TGTGCCAGCAGCTTAGGGACAGCAATCTACGAGCAGTACTTC. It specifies CASSLGTAIYEQYF.

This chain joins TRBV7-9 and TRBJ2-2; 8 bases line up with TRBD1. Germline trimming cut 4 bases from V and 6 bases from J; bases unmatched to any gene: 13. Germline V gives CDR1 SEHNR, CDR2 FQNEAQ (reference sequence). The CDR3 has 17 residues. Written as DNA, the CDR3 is TGTGCCAGCAGCTCGGCATTGGGACAGGTAGACGCCGGGGAGCTGTTTTTT. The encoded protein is CASSSALGQVDAGELFF.

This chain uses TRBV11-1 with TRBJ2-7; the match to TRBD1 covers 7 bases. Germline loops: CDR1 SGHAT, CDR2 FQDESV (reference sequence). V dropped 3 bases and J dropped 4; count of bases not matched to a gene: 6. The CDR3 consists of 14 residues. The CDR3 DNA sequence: TGTGCCAGCAGCTTCGCCCAGGGGGAGTACGAGCAGTACTTC. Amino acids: CASSFAQGEYEQYF.

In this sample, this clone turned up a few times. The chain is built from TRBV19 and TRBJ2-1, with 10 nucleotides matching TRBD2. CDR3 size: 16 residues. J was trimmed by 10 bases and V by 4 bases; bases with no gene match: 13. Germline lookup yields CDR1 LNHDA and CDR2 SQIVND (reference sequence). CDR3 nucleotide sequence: TGTGCCAGTAGTACGGGTGGACTAGCGGCCACAATAGAGCAGTTCTTC. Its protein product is CASSTGGLAATIEQFF.

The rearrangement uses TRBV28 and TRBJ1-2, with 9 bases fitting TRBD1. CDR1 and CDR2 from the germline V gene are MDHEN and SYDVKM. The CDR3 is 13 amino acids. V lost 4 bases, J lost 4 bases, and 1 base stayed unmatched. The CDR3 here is CASSSDRGYGYTF. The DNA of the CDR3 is TGTGCCAGCAGTTCGGACAGGGGCTATGGCTACACCTTC.

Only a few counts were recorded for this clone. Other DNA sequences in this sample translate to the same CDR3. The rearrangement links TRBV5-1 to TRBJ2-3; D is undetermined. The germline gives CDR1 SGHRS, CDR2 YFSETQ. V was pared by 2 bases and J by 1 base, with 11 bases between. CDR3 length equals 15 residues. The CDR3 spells CASSLFGRGTDTQYF. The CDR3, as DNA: TGCGCCAGCAGCTTATTTGGACGCGGCACAGATACGCAGTATTTT.

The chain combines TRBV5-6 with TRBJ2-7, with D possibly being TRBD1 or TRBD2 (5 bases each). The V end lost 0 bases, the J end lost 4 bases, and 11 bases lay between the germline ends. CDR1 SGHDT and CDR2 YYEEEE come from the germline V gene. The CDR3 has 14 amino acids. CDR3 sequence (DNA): TGTGCCAGCAGCTTGGTGGGGGAGCCTTACGAGCAGTACTTC. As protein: CASSLVGEPYEQYF. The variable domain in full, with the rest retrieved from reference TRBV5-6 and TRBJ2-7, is DAGVTQSPTHLIKTRGQQVTLRCSPKSGHDTVSWYQQALGQGPQFIFQYYEEEERQRGNFPDRFSGHQFPNYSSELNVNALLLGDSALYLCASSLVGEPYEQYFGPGTRLTVT.

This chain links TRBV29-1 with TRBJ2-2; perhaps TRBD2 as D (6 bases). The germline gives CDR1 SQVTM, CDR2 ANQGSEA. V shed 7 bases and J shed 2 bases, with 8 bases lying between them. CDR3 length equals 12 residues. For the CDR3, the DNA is TGCAGCGGGGGGGTTAACACCGGGGAGCTGTTTTTT. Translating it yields CSGGVNTGELFF.

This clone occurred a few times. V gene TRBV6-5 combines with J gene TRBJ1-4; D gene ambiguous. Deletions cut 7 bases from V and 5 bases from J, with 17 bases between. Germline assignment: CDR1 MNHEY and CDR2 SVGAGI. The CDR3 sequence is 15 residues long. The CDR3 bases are TGTGCCAGCAACACCTTTTACGGGCCAAATGAAAAACTGTTTTTT. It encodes CASNTFYGPNEKLFF.

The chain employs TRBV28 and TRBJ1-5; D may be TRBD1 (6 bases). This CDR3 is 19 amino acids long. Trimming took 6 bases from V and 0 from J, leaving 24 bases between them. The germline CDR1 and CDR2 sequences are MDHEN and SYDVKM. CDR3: CASSLRRGGRQYSNQPQHF. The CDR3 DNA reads TGTGCCAGCAGCCTCCGGAGGGGGGGCCGGCAATATAGCAATCAGCCCCAGCATTTT.

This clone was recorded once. The CDR3 region has the DNA TGCAGTGCCCCGGGGGCCCAGTACTTC. Residues: CSAPGAQYF. V usage is TRBV20-1 and J usage is TRBJ2-5; a possible D gene is TRBD2 (6 bases). The CDR3 length is 9 residues. V was clipped by 6 bases and J by 9 bases, with 8 bases between them. CDR1 and CDR2 (germline): DFQATT, SNEGSKA (reference sequence).

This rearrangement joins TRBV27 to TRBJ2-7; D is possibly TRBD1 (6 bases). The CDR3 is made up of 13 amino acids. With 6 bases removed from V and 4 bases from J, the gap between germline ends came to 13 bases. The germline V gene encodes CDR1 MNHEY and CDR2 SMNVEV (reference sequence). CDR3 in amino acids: CASRSLDRYEQYF. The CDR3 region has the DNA TGTGCCAGCAGAAGCCTGGACAGATACGAGCAGTACTTC.

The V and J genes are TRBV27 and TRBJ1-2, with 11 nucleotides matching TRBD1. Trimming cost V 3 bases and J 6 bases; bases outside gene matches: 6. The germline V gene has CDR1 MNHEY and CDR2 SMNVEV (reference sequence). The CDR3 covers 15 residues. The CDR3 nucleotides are TGTGCCAGCAGTTTTTATGGACAGGGGGCTAATGGCTACACCTTC. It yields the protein CASSFYGQGANGYTF.

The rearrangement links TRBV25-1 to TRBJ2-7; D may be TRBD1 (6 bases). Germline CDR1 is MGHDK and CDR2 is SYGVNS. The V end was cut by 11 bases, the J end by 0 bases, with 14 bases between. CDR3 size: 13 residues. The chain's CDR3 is CACQEDSSYEQYF. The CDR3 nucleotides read TGTGCCTGCCAAGAGGACAGCTCCTACGAGCAGTACTTC.

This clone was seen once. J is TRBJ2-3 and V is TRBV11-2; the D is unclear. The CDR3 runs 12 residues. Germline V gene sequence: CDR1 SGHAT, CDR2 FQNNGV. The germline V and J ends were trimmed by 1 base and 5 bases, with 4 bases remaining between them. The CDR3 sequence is CASSLVEDTQYF. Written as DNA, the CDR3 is TGTGCCAGCAGCTTAGTGGAAGATACGCAGTATTTT.

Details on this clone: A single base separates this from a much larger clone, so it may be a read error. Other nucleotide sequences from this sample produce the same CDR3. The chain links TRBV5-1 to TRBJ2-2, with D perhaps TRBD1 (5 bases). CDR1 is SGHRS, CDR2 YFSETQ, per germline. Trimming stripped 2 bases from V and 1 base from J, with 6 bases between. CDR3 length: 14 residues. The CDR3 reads CASSLGQNTGELFF. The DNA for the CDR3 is TGCGCCAGCAGCTTAGGACAGAACACCGGGGAGCTGTTTTTT.

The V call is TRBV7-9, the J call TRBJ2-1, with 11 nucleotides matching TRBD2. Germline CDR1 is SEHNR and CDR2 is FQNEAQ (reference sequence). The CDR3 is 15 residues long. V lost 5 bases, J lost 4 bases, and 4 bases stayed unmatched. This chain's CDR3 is CASSTGTSGYNEQFF. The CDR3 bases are TGTGCCAGCAGCACCGGGACTAGCGGTTACAATGAGCAGTTCTTC. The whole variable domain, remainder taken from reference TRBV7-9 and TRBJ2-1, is DTGVSQNPRHKITKRGQNVTFRCDPISEHNRLYWYRQTLGQGPEFLTYFQNEAQLEKSRLLSDRFSAERPKGSFSTLEIQRTEQGDSAMYLCASSTGTSGYNEQFFGPGTRLTVL.

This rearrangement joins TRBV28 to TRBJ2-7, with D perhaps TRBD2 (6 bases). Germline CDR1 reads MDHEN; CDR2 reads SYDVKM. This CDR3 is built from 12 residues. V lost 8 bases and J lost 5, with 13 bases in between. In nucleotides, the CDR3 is TGTGCCAGCGGCGGGGATCTGGACGAGCAGTACTTC. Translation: CASGGDLDEQYF.